Listed below are T cell receptor beta chains from one sample, sequenced in a study of OX40 agonist ivuxolimab in advanced cancers. Only in-frame clones appear in the TCRdb table, and some are missing; sequencing was by immunoSEQ multiplex PCR. This table holds tens of thousands of clones, 86% found once. This material consisted of CD4+ or CD8+ T cells sorted from blood, taken in a trial of the OX40 agonist ivuxolimab. The source is an adult with an advanced solid tumor such as melanoma, head and neck, liver or kidney cancer. CDR3s include the opening cysteine and the closing phenylalanine or tryptophan. D genes are given only for firm matches. Only some rows state a clone size, as once, few, many or a class for expanded clones.

clone size	V gene	J gene	D gene	CDR3 protein	CDR3 DNA
-	TRBV9	TRBJ1-1	-	CASSVRGGGTEAFF	TGTGCCAGCAGCGTACGAGGAGGTGGCACTGAAGCTTTCTTT
-	TRBV18	TRBJ2-7	-	CASSPPQSHSYEQYF	TGTGCCAGCTCACCACCGCAATCCCACTCCTACGAGCAGTACTTC
-	TRBV7-2	TRBJ2-7	-	CASSFSDPGLREQYF	TGTGCCAGCAGCTTCTCCGATCCGGGACTCAGGGAGCAGTACTTC
-	TRBV6-5	TRBJ1-1	-	CASSYSGGISAEAFF	TGTGCCAGCAGTTACTCTGGGGGCATAAGCGCTGAAGCTTTCTTT
-	TRBV5-5	TRBJ1-5	TRBD1	CASSLETGGNQPQHF	TGTGCCAGCAGCTTGGAGACAGGGGGCAATCAGCCCCAGCATTTT
few	TRBV13	TRBJ2-3	-	CASSLGASDTQYF	TGTGCCAGCAGCTTAGGGGCCTCAGATACGCAGTATTTT
-	TRBV28	TRBJ1-5	-	CASSPPNWGAKKQPQHF	TGTGCCAGCAGCCCCCCGAATTGGGGGGCGAAGAAACAGCCCCAGCATTTT
-	TRBV7-2	TRBJ2-2	TRBD2	CASSPLAGGYTGELFF	TGTGCCAGCAGCCCCCTAGCGGGGGGGTACACCGGGGAGCTGTTTTTT
-	TRBV19	TRBJ1-5	TRBD1	CASSIIGTVNQPQHF	TGTGCCAGTAGTATAATAGGGACAGTCAATCAGCCCCAGCATTTT
-	TRBV5-5	TRBJ1-1	TRBD1	CASSSNPATGSAEAFF	TGTGCCAGCAGCTCAAACCCTGCGACAGGGTCGGCTGAAGCTTTCTTT
-	TRBV20-1	TRBJ2-5	-	CSASFETQYF	TGCAGTGCTAGTTTCGAGACCCAGTACTTC
-	TRBV6-1	TRBJ2-7	TRBD2	CASSEVGVGGSVYEQYF	TGTGCCAGCAGTGAAGTTGGGGTGGGGGGGAGTGTGTACGAGCAGTACTTC
-	TRBV20-1	TRBJ2-5	-	CSVGETQYF	TGCAGTGTCGGAGAGACCCAGTACTTC
-	TRBV21-1	TRBJ2-7	-	CASSKGPVGHPQDYEQYF	TGTGCCAGCAGCAAAGGCCCCGTGGGACATCCTCAGGACTACGAGCAGTACTTC
-	TRBV2	TRBJ1-4	-	CASSVAGSGKEKLFF	TGTGCCAGCAGTGTCGCAGGGAGCGGGAAAGAAAAACTGTTTTTT
-	TRBV5-4	TRBJ2-5	-	CASNPRGLAEETQYF	TGTGCCAGCAACCCGAGGGGCTTAGCGGAAGAGACCCAGTACTTC
-	TRBV5-1	TRBJ2-7	-	CASSRRQDYEQYF	TGCGCCAGCAGCAGGAGGCAAGACTACGAGCAGTACTTC
-	TRBV6-5	TRBJ1-4	-	CASRGGEKLFF	TGTGCCAGCAGAGGGGGTGAAAAACTGTTTTTT
-	TRBV6-1	TRBJ2-7	TRBD2	CASSGAASGSRMGEQYF	TGTGCCAGCAGTGGCGCGGCTAGCGGGAGCAGGATGGGGGAGCAGTACTTC
few	TRBV9	TRBJ1-4	-	CASSVGEGGLGKLFF	TGTGCCAGCAGCGTAGGAGAGGGAGGACTTGGGAAACTGTTTTTT
-	TRBV11-3	TRBJ2-7	TRBD1	CASSSGQGAHEQYF	TGTGCCAGCAGCTCCGGACAGGGGGCCCACGAGCAGTACTTC
-	TRBV5-5	TRBJ1-5	TRBD1	CASSAQGGGNQPQHF	TGTGCCAGCAGCGCACAGGGGGGTGGCAATCAGCCCCAGCATTTT
-	TRBV19	TRBJ1-5	-	CASSRDGVSNQPQHF	TGTGCCAGTAGTCGGGACGGAGTCAGCAATCAGCCCCAGCATTTT
-	TRBV5-1	TRBJ1-1	-	CASSPWQLTMMNTEAFF	TGCGCCAGCAGCCCCTGGCAGCTAACTATGATGAACACTGAAGCTTTCTTT
-	TRBV4-3	TRBJ2-7	TRBD2	CASSQDSGRDTEQYF	TGCGCCAGCAGCCAAGATAGCGGGAGGGATACTGAGCAGTACTTC
few	TRBV5-1	TRBJ2-2	TRBD2	CASSFEGLAVTGELFF	TGCGCCAGCAGCTTCGAAGGACTAGCGGTCACCGGGGAGCTGTTTTTT
-	TRBV18	TRBJ1-6	TRBD1	CASSSSDRLYNSPLHF	TGTGCCAGCTCATCGTCGGACAGGCTGTATAATTCACCCCTCCACTTT
-	TRBV14	TRBJ1-4	-	CASSPIASGMSGKLFF	TGTGCCAGCAGCCCCATAGCGTCGGGAATGAGTGGAAAACTGTTTTTT
-	TRBV5-4	TRBJ2-7	-	CASSFHEQYF	TGTGCCAGCAGCTTCCACGAGCAGTACTTC
-	TRBV5-8	TRBJ2-1	-	CASSLAVSGYNEQFF	TGTGCCAGCAGCTTGGCTGTTAGCGGCTACAATGAGCAGTTCTTC
-	TRBV7-3	TRBJ2-3	-	CASSLTALRTDTQYF	TGTGCCAGCAGCTTAACGGCACTACGCACAGATACGCAGTATTTT
-	TRBV6-1	TRBJ2-1	-	CASTYDSFYEQFF	TGTGCCAGCACCTACGACTCGTTCTATGAGCAGTTCTTC
few	TRBV7-3	TRBJ2-7	-	CASSAYLAPYEQYF	TGTGCCAGCAGCGCCTACTTAGCCCCCTACGAGCAGTACTTC
once	TRBV19	TRBJ2-5	TRBD1	CASRDRWTGETQYF	TGTGCCAGTCGGGACAGGTGGACGGGAGAGACCCAGTACTTC
-	TRBV19	TRBJ1-5	TRBD1	CASRQGDFQPQHF	TGTGCCAGCCGACAGGGAGATTTTCAGCCCCAGCATTTT
once	TRBV5-4	TRBJ2-3	-	CASSLAQLQGRSDTQYF	TGTGCCAGCAGCTTGGCCCAGTTGCAGGGTAGGTCAGATACGCAGTATTTT
once	TRBV5-1	TRBJ1-2	-	CASSIGDNYGYTF	TGCGCCAGCAGCATCGGGGACAACTATGGCTACACCTTC
-	TRBV4-3	TRBJ2-1	TRBD2	CASSQDSWGVIAGDNEQFF	TGCGCCAGCAGCCAAGATTCTTGGGGTGTGATAGCGGGGGATAATGAGCAGTTCTTC
-	TRBV10-2	TRBJ2-5	-	CASSDYGLAPTQYF	TGCGCCAGCAGTGACTACGGACTGGCCCCGACCCAGTACTTC
-	TRBV2	TRBJ2-2	-	CAMRGLSTGELFF	TGTGCCATGCGCGGTTTAAGCACCGGGGAGCTGTTTTTT
-	TRBV9	TRBJ1-6	-	CASSVGVGERSPLHF	TGTGCCAGCAGCGTAGGGGTAGGGGAAAGATCACCCCTCCACTTT
-	TRBV5-1	TRBJ2-2	TRBD2	CASSPTGGRRTGELFF	TGCGCCAGCAGCCCGACGGGGGGGCGCCGGACCGGGGAGCTGTTTTTT
-	TRBV2	TRBJ1-6	-	CASSGFGRGNSPLHF	TGTGCCAGCAGTGGGTTTGGCAGGGGTAATTCACCCCTCCACTTT
-	TRBV19	TRBJ1-4	-	CASSAAGPPDEKLFF	TGTGCCAGTAGCGCCGCAGGTCCTCCTGATGAAAAACTGTTTTTT
-	TRBV5-1	TRBJ2-4	TRBD2	CASSLEVGAGGNIQYF	TGCGCCAGCAGCTTGGAGGTGGGCGCGGGAGGGAACATTCAGTACTTC
-	TRBV11-2	TRBJ2-1	TRBD2	CASSLVGLAGGSYNEQFF	TGTGCCAGCAGCCTAGTCGGACTAGCGGGAGGCTCGTACAATGAGCAGTTCTTC
-	TRBV5-4	TRBJ1-5	TRBD1	CASSLDRGNQPQHF	TGTGCCAGCAGCTTGGACAGGGGGAATCAGCCCCAGCATTTT
once	TRBV6-5	TRBJ2-5	-	CASSYSETAQETQYF	TGTGCCAGCAGTTACTCGGAAACAGCTCAAGAGACCCAGTACTTC